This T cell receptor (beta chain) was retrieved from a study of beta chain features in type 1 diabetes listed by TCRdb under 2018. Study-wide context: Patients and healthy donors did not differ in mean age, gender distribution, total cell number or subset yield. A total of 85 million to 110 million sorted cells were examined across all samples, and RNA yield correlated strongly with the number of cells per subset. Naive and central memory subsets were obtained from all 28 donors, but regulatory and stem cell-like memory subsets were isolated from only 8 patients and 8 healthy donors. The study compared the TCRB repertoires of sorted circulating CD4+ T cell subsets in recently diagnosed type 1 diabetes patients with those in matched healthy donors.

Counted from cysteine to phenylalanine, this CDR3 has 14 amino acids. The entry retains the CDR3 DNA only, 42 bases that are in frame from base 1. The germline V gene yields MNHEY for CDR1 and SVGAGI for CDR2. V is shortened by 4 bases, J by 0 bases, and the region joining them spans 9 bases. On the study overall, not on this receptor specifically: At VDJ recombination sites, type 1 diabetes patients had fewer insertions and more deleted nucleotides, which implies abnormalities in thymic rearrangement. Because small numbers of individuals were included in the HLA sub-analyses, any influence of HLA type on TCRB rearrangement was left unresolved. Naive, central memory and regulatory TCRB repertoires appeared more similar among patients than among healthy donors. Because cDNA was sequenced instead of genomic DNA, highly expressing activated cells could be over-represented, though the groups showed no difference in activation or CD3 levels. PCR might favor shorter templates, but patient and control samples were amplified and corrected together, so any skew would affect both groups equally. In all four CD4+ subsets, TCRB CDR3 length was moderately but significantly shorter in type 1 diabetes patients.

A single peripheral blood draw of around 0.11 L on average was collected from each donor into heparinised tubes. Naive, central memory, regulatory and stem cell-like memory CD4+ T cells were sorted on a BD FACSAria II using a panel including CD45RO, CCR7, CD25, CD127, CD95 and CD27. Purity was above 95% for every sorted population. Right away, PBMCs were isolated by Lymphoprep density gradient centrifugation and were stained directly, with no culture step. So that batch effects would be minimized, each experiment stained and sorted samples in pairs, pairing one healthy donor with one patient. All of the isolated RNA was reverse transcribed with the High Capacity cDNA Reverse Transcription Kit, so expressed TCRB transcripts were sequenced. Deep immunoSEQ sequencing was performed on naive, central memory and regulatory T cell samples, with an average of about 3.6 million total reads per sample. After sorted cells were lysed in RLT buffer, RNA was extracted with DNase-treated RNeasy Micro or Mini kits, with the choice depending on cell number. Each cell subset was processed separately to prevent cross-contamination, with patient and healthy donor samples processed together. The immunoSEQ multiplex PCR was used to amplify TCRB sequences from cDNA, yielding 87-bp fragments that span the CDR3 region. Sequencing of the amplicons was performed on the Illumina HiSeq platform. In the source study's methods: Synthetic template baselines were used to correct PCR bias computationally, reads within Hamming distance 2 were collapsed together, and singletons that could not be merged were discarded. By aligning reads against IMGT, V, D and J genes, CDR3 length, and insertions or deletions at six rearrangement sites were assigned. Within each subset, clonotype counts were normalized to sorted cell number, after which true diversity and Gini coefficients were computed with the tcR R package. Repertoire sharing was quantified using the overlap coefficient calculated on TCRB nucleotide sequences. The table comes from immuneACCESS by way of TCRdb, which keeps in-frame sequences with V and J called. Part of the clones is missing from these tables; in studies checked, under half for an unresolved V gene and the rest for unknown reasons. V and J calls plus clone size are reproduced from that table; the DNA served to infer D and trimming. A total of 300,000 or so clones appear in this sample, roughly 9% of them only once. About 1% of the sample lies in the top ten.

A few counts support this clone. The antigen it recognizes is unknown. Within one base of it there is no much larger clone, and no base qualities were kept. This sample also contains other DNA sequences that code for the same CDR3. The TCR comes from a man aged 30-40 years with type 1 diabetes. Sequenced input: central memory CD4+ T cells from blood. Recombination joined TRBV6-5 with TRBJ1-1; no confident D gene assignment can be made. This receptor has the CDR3 CASSSTAMNTEAFF. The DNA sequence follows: TGTGCCAGCAGTTCTACAGCGATGAACACTGAAGCTTTCTTT.